The rows below give T cell receptor beta chains drawn from one sample of a study of blood T cell repertoires in COVID-19. Clones were sequenced by immunoSEQ multiplex PCR, and TCRdb holds only the in-frame ones, with some missing. The sample has 95,000 to 100,000 clones; 80% to 90% are singletons. Input material: peripheral blood. These receptors were obtained from a woman aged 25 to 39 with acute or convalescent COVID-19. Both conserved end residues are part of each CDR3. Each record gives: CDR3 protein, CDR3 DNA, V gene, D gene, clone size, J gene. The D gene is left open where the match is weak. Clone size is stated in some rows and not others, as once, few, many or a class when expanded.

CASGLYRISEAFF	TGTGCTAGTGGTTTGTACAGGATATCTGAAGCTTTCTTT	TRBV12-5	-	-	TRBJ1-1
CASSYPGGEKLFF	TGCGCCAGCAGCTACCCGGGAGGTGAAAAACTGTTTTTT	TRBV5-1	-	once	TRBJ1-4
CASSDQQGEATCQFF	TGTGCCAGCAGTGACCAACAGGGAGAGGCGACTTGTCAGTTCTTC	TRBV7-9	-	-	TRBJ2-1
CASSQDRGGSYEQYF	TGCGCCAGCAGCCAAGATCGGGGGGGCTCCTACGAGCAGTACTTC	TRBV4-1	TRBD2	-	TRBJ2-7
CASSLGLSPQGQYF	TGTGCCAGCAGTTTAGGCCTGTCACCACAGGGGCAGTACTTC	TRBV28	-	-	TRBJ2-7
CASSPGTEAFF	TGTGCCAGCAGTCCCGGTACTGAAGCTTTCTTT	TRBV7-9	-	-	TRBJ1-1
CASSSAVNTEAFF	TGTGCCAGCAGCTCCGCAGTCAACACTGAAGCTTTCTTT	TRBV11-1	-	-	TRBJ1-1
CASRDRPRSLGGEKLFF	TGTGCCAGTCGGGACAGACCGCGATCCCTAGGCGGTGAAAAACTGTTTTTT	TRBV19	TRBD1	-	TRBJ1-4
CASSYWAGGPTDEQFF	TGTGCCAGCAGTTACTGGGCGGGGGGGCCAACAGATGAGCAGTTCTTC	TRBV6-5	TRBD2	-	TRBJ2-1
CASSVQGLSTEAFF	TGCGCCAGCAGCGTACAGGGGCTCAGCACTGAAGCTTTCTTT	TRBV5-1	TRBD1	-	TRBJ1-1
CASSERFWGQPNYGYTF	TGTGCCAGCAGTGAAAGGTTTTGGGGACAACCAAACTATGGCTACACCTTC	TRBV2	-	-	TRBJ1-2
CASSLVGQGARSNQPQHF	TGCGCCAGCAGCTTGGTAGGACAGGGGGCGCGTAGCAATCAGCCCCAGCATTTT	TRBV5-1	TRBD1	few	TRBJ1-5
CASSLLGGGRGSAEQYF	TGTGCCAGCAGCTTGTTGGGCGGGGGTAGGGGATCGGCCGAGCAGTACTTC	TRBV7-9	TRBD2	-	TRBJ2-7
CASSLDDRGRVLPQHF	TGTGCCAGCAGCTTGGACGACAGGGGGCGAGTATTGCCCCAGCATTTT	TRBV5-8	TRBD1	-	TRBJ1-5
CASSTYGANVLTF	TGTGCCAGCAGCACTTATGGGGCCAACGTCCTGACTTTC	TRBV28	-	-	TRBJ2-6
CASRGTSTGEQFF	TGTGCCAGCAGAGGGACTAGCACCGGTGAGCAGTTCTTC	TRBV28	TRBD2	-	TRBJ2-1
CAWSVGDNYGYTF	TGTGCCTGGAGCGTTGGAGACAACTATGGCTACACCTTC	TRBV30	-	-	TRBJ1-2